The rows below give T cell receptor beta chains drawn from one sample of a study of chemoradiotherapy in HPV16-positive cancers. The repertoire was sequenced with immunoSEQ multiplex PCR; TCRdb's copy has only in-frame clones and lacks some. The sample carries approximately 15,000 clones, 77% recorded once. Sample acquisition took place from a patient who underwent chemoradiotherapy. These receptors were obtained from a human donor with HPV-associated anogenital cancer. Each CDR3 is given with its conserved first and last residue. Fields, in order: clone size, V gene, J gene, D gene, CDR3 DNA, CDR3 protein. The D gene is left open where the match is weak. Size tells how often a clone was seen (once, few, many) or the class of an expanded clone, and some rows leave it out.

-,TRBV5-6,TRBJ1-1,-,TGTGCCAGCAGCGAACTAAGGGACATACCTCGGGTCACTGAAGCTTTCTTT,CASSELRDIPRVTEAFF
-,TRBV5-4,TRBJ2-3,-,TGTGCCAGCAGCTTAGGACCTGTCGATACGCAGTATTTT,CASSLGPVDTQYF
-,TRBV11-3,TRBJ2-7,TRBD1,TGTGCCAGCAGCTTGGACAGGGGGCTGGGTGAGCAGTACTTC,CASSLDRGLGEQYF
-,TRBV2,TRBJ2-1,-,TGTGCCAGCAGTACCCAGGAGGGGCCATCTTATGAGCAGTTCTTC,CASSTQEGPSYEQFF
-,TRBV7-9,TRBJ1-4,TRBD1,TGTGCCAGCAGCTCCGGACAGGGGAATAATGAAAAACTGTTTTTT,CASSSGQGNNEKLFF
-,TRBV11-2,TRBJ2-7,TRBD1,TGTGCCAGCAGCGCGGACAGGGCGCTCTACGAGCAGTACTTC,CASSADRALYEQYF
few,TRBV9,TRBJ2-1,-,TGTGCCAGCAGCATCGGAGGGGGGAATGAGCAGTTCTTC,CASSIGGGNEQFF
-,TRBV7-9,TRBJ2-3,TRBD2,TGTGCCAGCGACGGGCTAGCGGGCCTCGGGGATACGCAGTATTTT,CASDGLAGLGDTQYF
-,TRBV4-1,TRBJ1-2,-,TGCGCCAGCAGCCAAGAAAGGGCGGCGACTGGCTACACCTTC,CASSQERAATGYTF
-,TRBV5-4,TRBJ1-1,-,TGTGCCAGCAGCCCCGGGGTTAACACTGAAGCTTTCTTT,CASSPGVNTEAFF
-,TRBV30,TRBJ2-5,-,TGTGCCTGGAGTGTACGGGTTCGGGAGACCCAGTACTTC,CAWSVRVRETQYF
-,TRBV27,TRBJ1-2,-,TGTGCCAGCAGTTTATCTCGGGCTAACTATGGCTACACCTTC,CASSLSRANYGYTF
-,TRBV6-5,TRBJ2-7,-,TGTGCCAGCAGAAGAGCGTCCCCAAGTGGGGAGCAGTACTTC,CASRRASPSGEQYF
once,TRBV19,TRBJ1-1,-,TGTGCCAGTAAGTCCCGACAGGACACTGAAGCTTTCTTT,CASKSRQDTEAFF
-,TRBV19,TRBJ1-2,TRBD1,TGTGCCAGTAGTGCCGGACAGGGGGCGCTCGGCTACACCTTC,CASSAGQGALGYTF
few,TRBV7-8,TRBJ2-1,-,TGTGCCAGCAGCTTACTGGGATGGAGAGATGAGCAGTTCTTC,CASSLLGWRDEQFF
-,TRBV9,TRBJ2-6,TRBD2,TGTGCCAGCAGCGGTCCGGGACTAGGACTTTCTGGGGCCAACGTCCTGACTTTC,CASSGPGLGLSGANVLTF
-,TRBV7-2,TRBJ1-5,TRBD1,TGTGCCAGCAGCTTCCGACAGGGGGCCCCTTATAGCAATCAGCCCCAGCATTTT,CASSFRQGAPYSNQPQHF
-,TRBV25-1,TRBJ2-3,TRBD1,TGTGCCAGCAGTCCCAGGACAGGGGGAGATACGCAGTATTTT,CASSPRTGGDTQYF
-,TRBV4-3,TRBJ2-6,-,TGCGCCAGCAGCCAAGTTAGAGTGGGGGCCAACGTCCTGACTTTC,CASSQVRVGANVLTF
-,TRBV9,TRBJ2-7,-,TGTGCCAGCAGCGTCGGGCGAGATTTGGGACCGTACAACTCCTACGAGCAGTACTTC,CASSVGRDLGPYNSYEQYF
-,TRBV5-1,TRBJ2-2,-,TGCGCCAGCAGCTTGCTCCCGGGTGAAGGACCTACCGGGGAGCTGTTTTTT,CASSLLPGEGPTGELFF
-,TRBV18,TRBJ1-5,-,TGTGCCAGCTCACCAGGGGAGGTGGATCAGCCCCAGCATTTT,CASSPGEVDQPQHF
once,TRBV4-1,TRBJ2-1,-,TGCGCCAGCAGCCAAGCCCCGGGTACCCACAATGAGCAGTTCTTC,CASSQAPGTHNEQFF
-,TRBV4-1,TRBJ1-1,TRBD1,TGCGCCAGCAGCCTTGCGGGACAGATGAACACTGAAGCTTTCTTT,CASSLAGQMNTEAFF
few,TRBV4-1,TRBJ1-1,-,TGCGCCAGCAGCCAAGTGGGGGTCCGGACTGAAGCTTTCTTT,CASSQVGVRTEAFF
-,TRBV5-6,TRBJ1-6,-,TGTGCCAGCAGCTTGAGAGTGAATTCACCCCTCCACTTT,CASSLRVNSPLHF
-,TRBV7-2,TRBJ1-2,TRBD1,TGTGCCAGCAGCTTGGACAGGACGGATGGCTACACCTTC,CASSLDRTDGYTF
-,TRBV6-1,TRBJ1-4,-,TGTGCCAGCAGTGCCAGAGGCAGGGAAAATGAAAAACTGTTTTTT,CASSARGRENEKLFF
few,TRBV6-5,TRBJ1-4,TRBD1,TGTGCCAGCAGTTTTCGCGGACAGGGACTGTTTTTT,CASSFRGQGLFF
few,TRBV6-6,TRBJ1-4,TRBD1,TGTGCCAGCAGCTTGACAGGGTATAATGAAAAACTGTTTTTT,CASSLTGYNEKLFF
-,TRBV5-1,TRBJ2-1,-,TGCGCCAGCAGCTTCCCTGGCGGGGCCTACAATGAGCAGTTCTTC,CASSFPGGAYNEQFF
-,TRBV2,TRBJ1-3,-,TGTGCCAGCCAGCCGGGGGCCAACTCTGGAAACACCATATATTTT,CASQPGANSGNTIYF
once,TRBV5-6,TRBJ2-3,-,TGTGCCAGCAGCTCAGGGGCAGTTCGGGGACGTACAGATACGCAGTATTTT,CASSSGAVRGRTDTQYF
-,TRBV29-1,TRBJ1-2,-,TGCAGCGTTGAATCCGAGGAAGGCTACACCTTC,CSVESEEGYTF
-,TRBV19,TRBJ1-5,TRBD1,TGTGCCAGTAGTATTGGCCCCTCAGGGGGTCGGGATCAGCCCCAGCATTTT,CASSIGPSGGRDQPQHF
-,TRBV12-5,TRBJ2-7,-,TGTGCTAGTGGTTTCGCTACCGAGCAGTACTTC,CASGFATEQYF
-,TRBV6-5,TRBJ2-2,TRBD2,TGTGCCAGCAGAAAAAGCGGGGGGGTTCCCGGGGAGCTGTTTTTT,CASRKSGGVPGELFF
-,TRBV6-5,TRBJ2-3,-,TGTGCCAGCAGTTTTAGTGGTACAGATACGCAGTATTTT,CASSFSGTDTQYF
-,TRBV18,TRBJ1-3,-,TGTGCCAGCTCACCAACCCTTTTAACGAGCTCTGGAAACACCATATATTTT,CASSPTLLTSSGNTIYF
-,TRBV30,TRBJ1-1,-,TGTGCGGGAGGGGGCACTGAAGCTTTCTTT,CAGGGTEAFF
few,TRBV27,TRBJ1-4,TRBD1,TGTGCCAGCAGTGCCGTAGGGACAGATAATGAAAAACTGTTTTTT,CASSAVGTDNEKLFF
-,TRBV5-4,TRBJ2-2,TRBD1,TGTGCCAGCAGCTTCCAGGGGGCGACTACCGGGGAGCTGTTTTTT,CASSFQGATTGELFF
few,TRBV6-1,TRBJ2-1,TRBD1,TGTGCCAGCAGAGACAGGGGGCGCTTGGGTGAGCAGTTCTTC,CASRDRGRLGEQFF
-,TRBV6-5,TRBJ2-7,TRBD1,TGTGCCAGCAGTTACTCCGGGACAGGGGTGGGCGAGCAGTACTTC,CASSYSGTGVGEQYF